This TCR beta chain derives from a study of identical twins. Study-wide results and caveats: Twins shared out-of-frame alpha sequences with excess low generation probability.

Comment on this clonotype: Its antigen is unidentified.

Each CDR3 protein is one row after TCRdb ran MiXCR on the 5' RACE reads. The data contain roughly 770,000 distinct CDR3 sequences, roughly 18% of them singletons. The ends lost 8 bases at V and 2 bases at J; junction bases unmatched: 12. Germline CDR1 and CDR2: SGHTA and FQGNSA. The CDR3 totals 16 residues. Separately, the same data were catalogued under a study of T cells expressing NK-cell markers.

Sequencing was carried out using PBMCs. The origin of this receptor is a woman aged 18-29 years in good health. V and J are TRBV7-2 and TRBJ2-3; 8 positions match TRBD1. The CDR3 reads CASLQNRGLITDTQYF. The DNA for the CDR3 is TGTGCCAGCCTCCAAAACAGGGGGTTGATCACAGATACGCAGTATTTT.